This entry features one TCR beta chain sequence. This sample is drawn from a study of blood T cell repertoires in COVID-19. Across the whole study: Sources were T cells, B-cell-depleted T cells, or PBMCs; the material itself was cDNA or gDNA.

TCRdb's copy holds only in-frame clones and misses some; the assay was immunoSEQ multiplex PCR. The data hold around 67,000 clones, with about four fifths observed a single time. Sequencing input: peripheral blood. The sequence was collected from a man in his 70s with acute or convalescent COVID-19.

The CDR3 DNA reads as TGTGCCAGCAGTGCCGGGACAGGGGGATTTACCTACGAGCAGTACTTC. Protein product: CASSAGTGGFTYEQYF. The chain couples TRBV6-1 to TRBJ2-7; TRBD1 agrees at 11 bases. The CDR3 runs to 16 residues. V gave up 4 bases and J gave up 2 bases; unmatched junction bases: 7. CDR1 and CDR2 (germline): MNHNS, SASEGT.